The 20 T cell receptor beta chains in this list originate from one sample, sequenced in a study of T cells in Graves' hyperthyroidism and ophthalmopathy. The source material, RNA transcripts, was used to amplify TCR beta CDR3 regions. The HTBI primer set was used in a first-round RT-PCR of the TCR CDR3. From the multiplex PCR reads, TCRdb called clonotypes with MiXCR, one entry per CDR3 protein. The sample lists nearly 750,000 distinct CDR3 sequences; over 35% were seen once. Material: blood. These receptors were taken from a woman in her thirties or forties with Graves' hyperthyroidism.

The chain has TRBV11-2 and TRBJ2-7; the D gene could be TRBD1 or TRBD2 (5 bases each). Trimming shortened V by 5 bases and J by 0 bases, and 14 bases separated the two germline ends. Germline V gene sequence: CDR1 SGHAT, CDR2 FQNNGV. CDR3 length equals 15 residues. CDR3 nucleotides: TGTGCCAGCAGCCTCTACCGGGACCCCTCCTACGAGCAGTACTTC. Encoded protein: CASSLYRDPSYEQYF.

This clonotype was seen repeatedly, ten times or more. The chain has TRBV20-1 and TRBJ2-5; possible D gene TRBD2, 5 bases. Deletions cut 7 bases from V and 4 bases from J, with 10 bases between. Germline CDR1 reads DFQATT; CDR2 reads SNEGSKA (reference sequence). CDR3 length: 11 amino acids. The CDR3 loop is CSVEGGETQYF. CDR3 bases: TGCAGTGTAGAGGGTGGAGAGACCCAGTACTTC.

This clonotype was counted many times. V gene TRBV2 combines with J gene TRBJ1-1, with D uncertain. Trimming removed 4 bases from V and 0 bases from J, with 6 bases in between. Per germline, CDR1 SNHLY and CDR2 FYNNEI. The length of the CDR3 is 13 residues. The DNA of the CDR3 is TGTGCCAGCAGTGCTGATATGAACACTGAAGCTTTCTTT. It codes for CASSADMNTEAFF.

Ten or more counts support this clonotype. This chain links TRBV15 with TRBJ2-5; either TRBD1 or TRBD2 may supply D (5 bases each). The germline V and J ends were trimmed by 0 bases and 5 bases, with 7 bases remaining between them. The CDR3 length is 13 residues. Germline-derived CDR1 and CDR2 are LNHNV and YYDKDF (reference sequence). The CDR3 DNA reads as TGTGCCACCAGCAGAGAAGGGGAGGAGACCCAGTACTTC. Translation: CATSREGEETQYF.

In its sample, this clonotype was seen many times. The rearrangement joins TRBV6-5 to TRBJ1-5; tentatively, D is TRBD1 (5 bases). This CDR3 contains 13 residues. The germline V gene encodes CDR1 MNHEY and CDR2 SVGAGI. The V gene lost 6 bases and the J gene lost 4 bases, with 10 bases spanning the gap. CDR3 coding DNA: TGTGCCAGCAGCGGGGGACGGAATCAGCCCCAGCATTTT. Translation: CASSGGRNQPQHF.

The chain carries TRBV20-1 and TRBJ1-4; D might be TRBD1 (6 bases). The germline gives CDR1 DFQATT, CDR2 SNEGSKA (reference sequence). Trimming removed 5 bases at V and 4 bases at J, with 11 bases between. The CDR3 extends over 13 amino acids. CDR3 DNA sequence: TGCAGTGCTTTGAGGGGGATTAATGAAAAACTGTTTTTT. Translating gives CSALRGINEKLFF.

V usage is TRBV12-3 or TRBV12-4 and J usage is TRBJ1-6; D possibly corresponds to TRBD1 (6 bases). V gave up 4 bases and J gave up 6 bases, with 22 bases separating them. The CDR3 extends over 18 amino acids. CDR3 DNA sequence: TGTGCCAGCAGTTACCGCTCGGGGGGACAACTGGCTAATTCACCCCTCCACTTT. Translation gives CASSYRSGGQLANSPLHF.

This clonotype was counted a few times. The chain is built from TRBV27 and TRBJ1-6; no clear D gene. The V gene lost 6 bases and the J gene lost 6 bases, with 15 bases spanning the gap. Germline V gene sequence: CDR1 MNHEY, CDR2 SMNVEV (reference sequence). CDR3 length: 15 residues. CDR3: CASSAPVATNSPLHF. The CDR3 DNA sequence: TGTGCCAGCAGCGCCCCGGTTGCCACTAATTCACCCCTCCACTTT.

The table lists this clonotype with many counts. The gene calls are TRBV6-5 and TRBJ1-6; perhaps TRBD1 as D (6 bases). The germline V gene encodes CDR1 MNHEY and CDR2 SVGAGI. V lost 7 bases, J lost 7 bases, and 8 bases lay in between. The CDR3 has 12 amino acids. The CDR3 here is CASKTGNSPLHF. In nucleotides, the CDR3 is TGTGCCAGCAAGACAGGAAATTCACCCCTCCACTTT.

This clonotype was found once. V gene TRBV25-1 combines with J gene TRBJ1-1; D remains unclear. Germline V lookup: CDR1 MGHDK, CDR2 SYGVNS. The CDR3 is made up of 13 amino acids. Trimming took off 7 bases at V and 1 base at J, with 10 bases between the two ends. The CDR3 region has the DNA TGTGCCAGCATTCATAGGGCGAACACTGAAGCTTTCTTT. This gives the protein CASIHRANTEAFF. Full variable domain (remainder filled in from reference TRBV25-1 and TRBJ1-1): EADIYQTPRYLVIGTGKKITLECSQTMGHDKMYWYQQDPGMELHLIHYSYGVNSTEKGDLSSESTVSRIRTEHFPLTLESARPSHTSQYLCASIHRANTEAFFGQGTRLTVV.

CDR3: CASSELWHPGELFF. The CDR3 DNA reads TGTGCCAGCAGTGAGCTCTGGCACCCCGGGGAGCTGTTTTTT. This chain links TRBV2 with TRBJ2-2, with D unresolved. CDR3 size: 14 residues. Germline CDR1 is SNHLY and CDR2 is FYNNEI. V was pared by 3 bases and J by 6 bases, with 11 bases between.

Of note for this clonotype: This may arise from a read error, as a much more abundant clone is one base away. The chain recombines TRBV19 with TRBJ2-2; a weak D match, TRBD2 (5 bases). CDR1 and CDR2 from the germline V gene are LNHDA and SQIVND (reference sequence). The CDR3 spans 14 residues. For the CDR3, the DNA is TGTGCCAGTAGTCTCATGGAGAACACCGGGGAGCTGCTTTTT. Translating it yields CASSLMENTGELLF.

In this sample, this clonotype turned up many times. The chain employs TRBV7-6 and TRBJ1-2; D may be TRBD1 (5 bases). The CDR3 sequence is 14 residues long. CDR1 SGHVS and CDR2 FNYEAQ come from the germline V gene. V was pared by 3 bases and J by 4 bases, with 12 bases between. CDR3 amino acids: CASSFAGGSYGYTF. DNA for the CDR3: TGTGCCAGCAGCTTTGCTGGGGGGAGCTATGGCTACACCTTC.

The chain is built from TRBV6-4 and TRBJ1-2; D gene uncertain. The CDR3 runs 13 residues. V was cut by 2 bases and J by 0 bases, with 4 bases left in between. CDR1 is MRHNA, CDR2 SNTAGT, per germline. CDR3 amino acids: CASSDGANYGYTF. The CDR3 bases are TGTGCCAGCAGTGACGGGGCTAACTATGGCTACACCTTC.

On this clonotype: Mismatch with germline at one junction end may stem from a read error. The gene calls are TRBV19 and TRBJ1-1; D unclear. The CDR3 has 13 residues. The germline V gene encodes CDR1 LNHDA and CDR2 SQIVND (reference sequence). CDR3 DNA sequence: TGTGCCAGTAGTATAACAGAGAACACTGAAGCTCTCTTT. Its translation: CASSITENTEALF.

This clonotype was observed many times. The rearrangement links TRBV10-2 to TRBJ1-5; TRBD1 matches at 8 bases. The CDR3 is made up of 15 amino acids. Germline V gene lookup returns CDR1 WSHSY and CDR2 SAAADI. Unmatched junction bases numbered 7, after V lost 6 bases and J lost 3 bases. CDR3 sequence (DNA): TGCGCCAGCAGGACCGGACAGGGACCCAATCAGCCCCAGCATTTT. Its protein is CASRTGQGPNQPQHF.

This rearrangement joins TRBV6-1 to TRBJ1-6; the match to TRBD1 covers 7 bases. Germline trimming cut 1 base from V and 9 bases from J; bases unmatched to any gene: 6. The V gene's germline CDR1 is MNHNS and CDR2 SASEGT. The CDR3 is made up of 15 amino acids. Written as DNA, the CDR3 is TGTGCCAGCAGTGAAGACAGGGGAGGTTTTTCACCCCTCCACTTT. Protein: CASSEDRGGFSPLHF.

This clonotype was recorded at least ten times. CDR3 nucleotide sequence: TGTGCCAGCAGTTTCAGGGGGGGTCAGCCCCAGCATTTT. This translates into CASSFRGGQPQHF. V is TRBV12-3 or TRBV12-4 and J is TRBJ1-5, with 7 bases fitting TRBD1. The V segment lost 3 bases and the J segment 6 bases; nucleotides outside the gene matches: 2. The CDR3 totals 13 residues.

This chain joins TRBV7-8 and TRBJ2-3, with D unresolved. This CDR3 is 19 amino acids long. V lost 0 bases to trimming and J lost 2 bases, with 21 bases between them. Germline V gene lookup returns CDR1 SGHVS and CDR2 FQNEAQ. The CDR3 coding sequence is TGTGCCAGCAGCTTAGCGTACTCGACTTTCCCCCTCTCCACAGATACGCAGTATTTT. Protein product: CASSLAYSTFPLSTDTQYF.

This clonotype was recorded at least ten times. This sequence joins TRBV5-8 and TRBJ1-1; D remains ambiguous. There are 15 residues in the CDR3. The ends were cut back, 4 bases at V and 0 bases at J, with 13 bases in the middle. Looked up from germline, CDR1 is SGHTS and CDR2 is YDEGEE. CDR3 sequence: CASSQKSNMNTEAFF. The CDR3 DNA is TGTGCCAGCAGCCAAAAATCTAACATGAACACTGAAGCTTTCTTT.